This T cell receptor (beta chain) is drawn from a study of Graves' ophthalmopathy and Graves' hyperthyroidism. Study outcomes and limitations: The model flagged ophthalmopathy progression at more than 70% sensitivity and 72% to 85% specificity. With approximately 88% sensitivity and about 83% specificity, a 13-signature model separated ophthalmopathy from stable hyperthyroidism.

This clonotype has ten or more counts. Its antigen is not known. Investigators amplified TCR beta CDR3 regions from RNA transcripts. HTBI-primed RT-PCR formed the first round, and a multiplex PCR formed the second. TCRdb re-called the multiplex PCR reads with MiXCR, one entry per CDR3 protein. Here the sample spans 580,000 or so distinct CDR3 sequences, under 40% being singletons. The hyperthyroidism patients, aged 18 to 65, had been newly diagnosed, with under 2 months' duration. Exclusion criteria comprised other autoimmune diseases, uncontrolled infections, pregnancy or lactation in patients. Input material: peripheral blood or thyroid tissue (not recorded which). This TCR came from an adult man with Graves' hyperthyroidism.

The CDR3 sequence: CASSLAAGHLEKLFF. The CDR3 DNA is TGCGCCAGCAGCTTGGCCGCGGGACACCTTGAAAAACTGTTTTTT. The chain has TRBV5-1 and TRBJ1-4; the D gene is possibly TRBD1 (6 bases). V shed 0 bases and J shed 7 bases, with 13 bases lying between them. The CDR3 runs 15 residues. Germline CDR1 SGHRS, CDR2 YFSETQ.